This T cell receptor beta chain was found in a study of blood T cells in healthy people across ages. Isolating PBMCs gave at least 6.5 million of these cells per sample. Alongside a J-beta primer mix, a sample-barcoded 5' primer served in a second PCR lasting about 7 to 11 cycles. TCRdb used MiXCR to reprocess the 5' RACE reads, holding one entry per CDR3 protein. Counted here are almost 1 million distinct CDR3 sequences, around 54% occurring once; the ten biggest clones make up about a fifth. As regards this clonotype: Its antigen is not known.

Study-level points and caveats: Reliance upon unsorted PBMCs precluded definitive naive versus antigen-experienced comparison.

Germline lookup yields CDR1 MDHEN and CDR2 SYDVKM. The ends lost 7 bases at V and 0 bases at J; junction bases unmatched: 8. The CDR3 covers 17 residues. Sequencing input: blood. The V gene is TRBV28, the J gene TRBJ1-6, with TRBD1 identical over 8 bases. This clonotype was obtained from a woman between 55 and 75 years old in good health. CDR3 protein: CASKVTGAFSYNSPLHF. CDR3 nucleotide sequence: TGTGCCAGCAAAGTGACAGGGGCCTTCTCCTATAATTCACCCCTCCACTTT. The full variable domain, completed using reference TRBV28 and TRBJ1-6, is DVKVTQSSRYLVKRTGEKVFLECVQDMDHENMFWYRQDPGLGLRLIYFSYDVKMKEKGDIPEGYSVSREKKERFSLILESASTNQTSMYLCASKVTGAFSYNSPLHFGNGTRLTVT.